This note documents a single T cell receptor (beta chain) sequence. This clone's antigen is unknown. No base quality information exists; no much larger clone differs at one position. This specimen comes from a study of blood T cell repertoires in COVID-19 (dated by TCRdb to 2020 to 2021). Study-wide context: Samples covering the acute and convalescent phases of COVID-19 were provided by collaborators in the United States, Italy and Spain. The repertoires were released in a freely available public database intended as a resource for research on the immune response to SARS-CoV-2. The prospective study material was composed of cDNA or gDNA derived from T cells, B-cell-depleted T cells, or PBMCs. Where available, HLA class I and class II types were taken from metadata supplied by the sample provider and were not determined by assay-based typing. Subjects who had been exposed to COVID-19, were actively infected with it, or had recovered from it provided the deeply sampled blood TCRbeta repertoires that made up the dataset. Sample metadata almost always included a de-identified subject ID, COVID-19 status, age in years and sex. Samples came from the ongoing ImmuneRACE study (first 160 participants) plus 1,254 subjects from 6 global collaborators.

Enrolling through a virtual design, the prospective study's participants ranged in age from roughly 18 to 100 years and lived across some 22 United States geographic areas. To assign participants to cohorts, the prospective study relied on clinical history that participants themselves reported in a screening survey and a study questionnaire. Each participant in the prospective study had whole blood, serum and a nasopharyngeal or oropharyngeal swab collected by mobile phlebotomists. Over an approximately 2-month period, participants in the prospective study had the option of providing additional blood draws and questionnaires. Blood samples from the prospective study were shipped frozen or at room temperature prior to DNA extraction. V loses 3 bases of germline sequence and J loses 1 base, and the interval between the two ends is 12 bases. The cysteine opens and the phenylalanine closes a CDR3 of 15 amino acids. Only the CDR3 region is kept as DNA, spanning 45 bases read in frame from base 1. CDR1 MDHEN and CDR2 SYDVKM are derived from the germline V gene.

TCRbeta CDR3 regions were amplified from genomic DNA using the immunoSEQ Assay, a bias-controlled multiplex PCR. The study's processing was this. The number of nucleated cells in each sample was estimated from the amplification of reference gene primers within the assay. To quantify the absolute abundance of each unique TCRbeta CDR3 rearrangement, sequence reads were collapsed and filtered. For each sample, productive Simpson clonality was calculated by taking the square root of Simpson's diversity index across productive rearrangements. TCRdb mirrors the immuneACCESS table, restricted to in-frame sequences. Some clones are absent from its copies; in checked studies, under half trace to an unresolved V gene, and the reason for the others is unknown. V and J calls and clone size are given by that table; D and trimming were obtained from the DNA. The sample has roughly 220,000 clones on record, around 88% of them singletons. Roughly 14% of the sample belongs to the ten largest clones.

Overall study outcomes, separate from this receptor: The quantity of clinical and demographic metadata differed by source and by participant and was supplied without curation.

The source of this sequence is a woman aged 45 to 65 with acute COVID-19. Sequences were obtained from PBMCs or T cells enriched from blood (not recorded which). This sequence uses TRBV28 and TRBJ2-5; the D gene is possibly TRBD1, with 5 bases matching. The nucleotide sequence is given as TGTGCCAGCAGTTTGCCTAGGACAAGCCAAGAGACCCAGTACTTC. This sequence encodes CASSLPRTSQETQYF.